Included here is one T cell receptor beta chain sequence, with context. This sample was taken from a study of cytomegalovirus exposure and HLA in healthy donors. This CDR3 region has 13 residues. CDR1 and CDR2 from the germline V gene are ENHRY and SYGVKD. V lost 8 bases and J 7 bases, leaving 14 bases between the germline ends. It was with 60 Vbeta and 13 Jbeta primers that the PCR ran. Assay used: immunoSEQ multiplex PCR; TCRdb lists only in-frame clones, some missing. Altogether over 150,000 clones are present, 75% to 85% being singletons, with the ten largest covering around 1.9%. The rearrangement uses TRBV10-3 and TRBJ2-2; D perhaps matches TRBD1 (5 bases). The specimen was PBMCs. The sequence was obtained from a woman aged 18 to 35 in good health and CMV-seronegative. CDR3 protein: CAISQGQGGELFF. The CDR3 bases are TGTGCCATCTCCCAGGGCCAGGGCGGGGAGCTGTTTTTT.